This entry is about one T cell receptor beta chain. Antigen: not known. The identical CDR3 is also encoded by other nucleotide sequences in the sample. The CDR3 contains 15 residues. Germline V CDR1 and CDR2: MNHEY, SVGAGI. Losses at the gene ends were 0 bases for V and 4 bases for J; bases not matched to a gene: 5. These data belong to a study of cytomegalovirus exposure and HLA in healthy donors. Study as a whole: There were 90 million to 130 million unique TCR beta sequences, drawn from about 180 million T cells, in an earlier analysis. A data release that came early held tens of millions of unique TCRs from HLA-typed donors.

PCR primers comprised 60 Vbeta and 13 Jbeta primers. Data came from immunoSEQ multiplex PCR; TCRdb stores just in-frame clones and leaves some out. Of 100,000 to 150,000 clones listed, 55% to 75% are singletons. Study observations and caveats: Among CMV-associated TCR beta chains, most appeared HLA-restricted in a later analysis. The sole available immune exposure information was CMV serostatus.

The receptor was isolated from a woman aged 40 to 55 in good health and CMV-seropositive. The material sequenced was PBMCs. This chain links TRBV6-5 with TRBJ2-7, with 8 positions matching TRBD1. The CDR3 region is CASSYSPQGGYEQYF. CDR3 nucleotide sequence: TGTGCCAGCAGTTACTCCCCACAGGGGGGATACGAGCAGTACTTC.